This TCR beta chain emerged from a study of control samples from healthy donors and cancer patients (dated by TCRdb to the early 2020s). Looking up the germline V gene yields CDR1 LGHNA and CDR2 YNFKEQ. From the cysteine through the phenylalanine, the CDR3 covers 14 amino acids. Of all the DNA, just the CDR3 is kept, 42 bases in frame from base 1. Relative to germline, V is 8 bases shorter and J is 0 bases shorter, with 11 bases between their ends. On this clone: It has no known antigen specificity. Qualities for individual bases were not recorded, and no much larger clone is one base off.

Library preparation employed the immunoSEQ multiplex PCR assay. What TCRdb holds here is the immuneACCESS table cut down to in-frame rearrangements. Part of the clones is not present; checked against another copy, under half of the missing clones reflect an unresolved V gene, and the others are unexplained. The sample table records tens of thousands of clones; 90% to 95% of these occur just once. The biggest ten clones account for 0.92% of the sample. The receptor's source is a woman aged 25-40 years in good health. The chain is encoded by TRBV4-2 joined to TRBJ2-1; no D gene can be assigned with confidence. The sequencing sample was made of blood. The CDR3 reads as follows: CASRPADSYNEQFF. The DNA sequence follows: TGTGCCAGCCGTCCGGCGGACTCCTACAATGAGCAGTTCTTC.